This T cell receptor (beta chain) was observed in a study of cytomegalovirus exposure and HLA in healthy donors. Regarding the study as a whole: As a later analysis showed, a missense DCLRE1C variant was linked to trimming of TCR beta V- and J-genes.

V lost 5 bases to trimming and J lost 7 bases, with 17 bases between them. Germline V lookup: CDR1 SEHNR, CDR2 FQNEAQ (reference sequence). CDR3 length: 15 residues. PCR primers comprised 60 Vbeta and 13 Jbeta primers. Sequencing used immunoSEQ multiplex PCR; TCRdb keeps in-frame clones, though not all of them. Of under 200,000 clones in the sample, approximately 85% were seen once. Turning to this clone: Its antigen is unidentified.

The sequence came from a man aged 18-30 years in good health and CMV-seropositive. Sequenced input: PBMCs. The V gene is TRBV7-9, the J gene TRBJ1-4; TRBD1 is a possible D gene (6 bases). The DNA for the CDR3 is TGTGCCAGCAGCCCCACGGACAGTTTTGGTGAAAAACTGTTTTTT. Translating it yields CASSPTDSFGEKLFF.